These 21 T cell receptor beta chains came from one sample sequenced in a study of control samples from healthy donors and cancer patients. Sequenced by immunoSEQ multiplex PCR; TCRdb stores in-frame clones only, minus some. Of about 94,000 clones in the sample, about 86% were seen once. The specimen sequenced was blood. The receptors stem from a woman aged 50 to 60 in good health.

V and J are TRBV7-6 and TRBJ2-2; D is perhaps TRBD1 (6 bases). The CDR3 is 18 residues long. V lost 3 bases, J lost 3 bases, and 20 bases lay in between. Germline loops: CDR1 SGHVS, CDR2 FNYEAQ. Here the CDR3 reads CASSFINTTGSDTGELFF. CDR3 nucleotide sequence: TGTGCCAGCAGCTTTATCAACACAACAGGGAGCGACACCGGGGAGCTGTTTTTT.

The chain couples TRBV19 to TRBJ1-2; tentatively, D is TRBD1 (6 bases). This CDR3 is 14 amino acids long. CDR1 is LNHDA and CDR2 is SQIVND in the germline V gene (reference sequence). Trimming took 4 bases from V and 0 from J, leaving 9 bases between them. The CDR3 spells CASSTQGTNYGYTF. DNA for the CDR3: TGTGCCAGTAGTACCCAGGGGACTAACTATGGCTACACCTTC.

This clone was observed once. CDR3 in DNA: TGTGCCAGCAGCTTAATCCCGTCCACAGATACGCAGTATTTT. Amino acids: CASSLIPSTDTQYF. The chain links TRBV7-3 to TRBJ2-3, with D uncertain. V lost 1 base, J lost 2 bases, and 7 bases lay in between. From germline, CDR1 is SGHTA and CDR2 FQGTGA. This CDR3 is built from 14 residues.

V and J are TRBV9 and TRBJ2-5; 7 nucleotides align to TRBD2. The junction had 9 bases not matched to a gene; V was cut back by 0 bases and J by 1 base. Looked up from germline, CDR1 is SGDLS and CDR2 is YYNGEE. This CDR3 region has 17 residues. The CDR3 sequence: CASSVGGISGPQETQYF. CDR3 in DNA: TGTGCCAGCAGCGTAGGGGGGATTAGCGGGCCCCAAGAGACCCAGTACTTC. Looking up the rest from reference TRBV9 and TRBJ2-5 gives the full variable domain: DSGVTQTPKHLITATGQRVTLRCSPRSGDLSVYWYQQSLDQGLQFLIQYYNGEERAKGNILERFSAQQFPDLHSELNLSSLELGDSALYFCASSVGGISGPQETQYFGPGTRLLVL.

The rearrangement joins TRBV3-1 (or the pseudogene TRBV3-2) to TRBJ2-5; the match to TRBD1 covers 7 bases. The V and J ends lost 4 bases and 3 bases, in that order; junction bases with no gene match: 11. The CDR3 is 16 amino acids. Germline CDR1 is LGHDT and CDR2 is YNNKEL (reference sequence). CDR3 nucleotide sequence: TGTGCCAGCAGCCCACCCGTGGGGACAGAGGAAGAGACCCAGTACTTC. As protein: CASSPPVGTEEETQYF.

This rearrangement joins TRBV7-2 to TRBJ1-2; TRBD1 agrees at 8 bases. Germline CDR1 is SGHTA and CDR2 is FQGNSA. V lost 4 bases and J lost 4; bases outside the gene matches: 8. The CDR3 covers 15 residues. In DNA form, the CDR3 reads TGTGCCAGCAGCTCCCAGACAGGGGAGCGCTATGGCTACACCTTC. Translating gives CASSSQTGERYGYTF.

This clone was recorded a few times. V is TRBV20-1 and J is TRBJ1-2; TRBD1 matches 7 bases. From germline, CDR1 is DFQATT and CDR2 SNEGSKA (reference sequence). This CDR3 has 15 residues. V lost 3 bases and J lost 3; bases outside the gene matches: 10. CDR3 nucleotide sequence: TGCAGTGCTAGTAGGCGGGCCCAGGGGGACTATGGCTACACCTTC. It translates to CSASRRAQGDYGYTF.

In its sample, this clone was seen once. This sequence joins TRBV11-2 and TRBJ2-1; 8 bases line up with TRBD2. The CDR3 runs to 17 residues. The germline gives CDR1 SGHAT, CDR2 FQNNGV. Germline trimming cut 5 bases from V and 9 bases from J; bases unmatched to any gene: 18. CDR3 nucleotides: TGTGCCAGCAGCCCCCCGAGTTTGGCGGGGGGCCTGGTTGAGCAGTTCTTC. Protein: CASSPPSLAGGLVEQFF.

J is TRBJ2-5 and V is TRBV10-3, with 7 positions matching TRBD1. The junction had 4 bases not matched to a gene; V was cut back by 7 bases and J by 5 bases. The CDR3 has 12 residues. From germline, CDR1 is ENHRY and CDR2 SYGVKD. CDR3 loop: CAIKEGGETQYF. The CDR3, as DNA: TGTGCCATCAAAGAAGGGGGCGAGACCCAGTACTTC.

V usage is TRBV19 and J usage is TRBJ2-1; D unresolved. Germline V gives CDR1 LNHDA, CDR2 SQIVND (reference sequence). With 3 bases removed from V and 0 bases from J, the gap between germline ends came to 9 bases. The CDR3 loop spans 15 amino acids. CDR3 loop: CASSILVSSYNEQFF. In DNA, the CDR3 is TGTGCCAGTAGTATTTTAGTGAGCTCCTACAATGAGCAGTTCTTC. The full variable domain, completed using reference TRBV19 and TRBJ2-1, is DGGITQSPKYLFRKEGQNVTLSCEQNLNHDAMYWYRQDPGQGLRLIYYSQIVNDFQKGDIAEGYSVSREKKESFPLTVTSAQKNPTAFYLCASSILVSSYNEQFFGPGTRLTVL.

This chain connects TRBV5-1 to TRBJ2-7; 9 bases are a match to TRBD1. This CDR3 is 17 amino acids long. The V segment lost 1 base and the J segment 2 bases; nucleotides outside the gene matches: 10. Germline CDR1 reads SGHRS; CDR2 reads YFSETQ. The CDR3 protein is CASSLPSPGTGTYEQYF. The CDR3 region has the DNA TGCGCCAGCAGCTTGCCTAGTCCCGGGACAGGGACCTACGAGCAGTACTTC.

The chain carries TRBV10-2 and TRBJ2-2, with TRBD2 matching 7 bases. The germline V gene has CDR1 WSHSY and CDR2 SAAADI. The V segment lost 4 bases and the J segment 4 bases; nucleotides outside the gene matches: 3. The CDR3 contains 14 residues. In DNA form, the CDR3 reads TGCGCCAGCAGTGGACTAGCCGTCACCGGGGAGCTGTTTTTT. Translation gives CASSGLAVTGELFF.

The chain employs TRBV19 and TRBJ2-3; D possibly corresponds to TRBD2 (6 bases). Germline CDR1 LNHDA, CDR2 SQIVND (reference sequence). This CDR3 comprises 14 residues. Trimming left V 6 bases short and J 2 bases short, with 12 bases between. CDR3 nucleotides: TGTGCCAGTAGACTAGCAGAGTACACAGATACGCAGTATTTT. Translating gives CASRLAEYTDTQYF.

The genes are TRBV14 and TRBJ2-1; no reliable D call. Germline V CDR1 and CDR2: SGHDN, FVKESK. This CDR3 comprises 18 residues. V lost 2 bases and J 0 bases, leaving 17 bases between the germline ends. The CDR3 reads CASSQLRKGPSSYNEQFF. The CDR3 coding sequence is TGTGCCAGCAGCCAACTAAGAAAGGGCCCAAGCTCCTACAATGAGCAGTTCTTC.

The J gene is TRBJ1-2, the V gene TRBV6-2 or TRBV6-3, with 8 bases identical to TRBD1. This CDR3 has 14 residues. Germline CDR1 is MNHEY and CDR2 is SVGEGT. The ends lost 2 bases at V and 5 bases at J; junction bases unmatched: 4. The CDR3 DNA follows: TGTGCCAGCAGTTACCAGGGGGCATGGTATGGCTACACCTTC. Protein product: CASSYQGAWYGYTF.

This chain joins TRBV4-3 and TRBJ2-1, with D possibly being TRBD1 (6 bases). Looked up from germline, CDR1 is LGHNA and CDR2 is YSLEER. The CDR3 runs 13 residues. V lost 5 bases, J lost 8 bases, and 13 bases lay in between. CDR3 bases: TGCGCCAGCAGCGTACAGGGTCGGCATGAGCAGTTCTTC. This sequence encodes CASSVQGRHEQFF.

The chain combines TRBV29-1 with TRBJ2-7; D possibly corresponds to TRBD2 (6 bases). Germline V gives CDR1 SQVTM, CDR2 ANQGSEA. V was pared by 6 bases and J by 3 bases, with 12 bases between. There are 12 residues in the CDR3. In DNA form, the CDR3 reads TGCAGCGTGGACGGGGGTGGCTACGAGCAGTACTTC. Translating gives CSVDGGGYEQYF.

The chain is built from TRBV10-3 and TRBJ2-7; no firm D call. This CDR3 is 15 amino acids long. CDR1 and CDR2 from the germline V gene are ENHRY and SYGVKD. V was trimmed by 2 bases and J by 4 bases, leaving 15 bases between them. The CDR3, as DNA: TGTGCCATCAGTGAGCCGAACTCGGCTTTTTACGAGCAGTACTTC. Its translation: CAISEPNSAFYEQYF.

The chain recombines TRBV6-6 with TRBJ1-5; TRBD1 aligns across 7 bases. The germline V gene has CDR1 MNHNY and CDR2 SVGAGI (reference sequence). Unmatched junction bases numbered 6, after V lost 6 bases and J lost 4 bases. CDR3 length equals 14 residues. CDR3 sequence (DNA): TGTGCCAGCAGACCCGGACAGGTTAATCAGCCCCAGCATTTT. This sequence encodes CASRPGQVNQPQHF.

This sequence joins TRBV9 and TRBJ1-2, with unresolved D. This CDR3 comprises 14 residues. V was clipped by 0 bases and J by 7 bases, with 13 bases between them. CDR1 is SGDLS and CDR2 is YYNGEE in the germline V gene. The CDR3 loop is CASSVGFQEGGYTF. For the CDR3, the DNA is TGTGCCAGCAGCGTAGGATTTCAGGAGGGTGGCTACACCTTC.

This chain uses TRBV7-9 with TRBJ2-1; 13 positions agree with TRBD2. Germline V lookup: CDR1 SEHNR, CDR2 FQNEAQ (reference sequence). This CDR3 region has 16 residues. Trimming cost V 5 bases and J 10 bases; bases outside gene matches: 11. In DNA, the CDR3 is TGTGCCAGCAGCCACCCGACTAGCGGGAGGCATGCAGAGCAGTTCTTC. Translating gives CASSHPTSGRHAEQFF. The whole variable domain, filled in from reference TRBV7-9 and TRBJ2-1, reads DTGVSQNPRHKITKRGQNVTFRCDPISEHNRLYWYRQTLGQGPEFLTYFQNEAQLEKSRLLSDRFSAERPKGSFSTLEIQRTEQGDSAMYLCASSHPTSGRHAEQFFGPGTRLTVL.